This T cell receptor beta chain was identified during a study of T cell clonality in common variable immunodeficiency (dated by TCRdb to between 2014 and 2016). For sequencing, equivalent amounts of genomic DNA were input from CVID and control samples. For every sample, a 60 bp segment covering the rearranged TCRbeta CDR3 region was amplified and then sequenced. TCRbeta amplification used the immunoSEQ assay, a bias-corrected multiplex PCR with high-throughput sequencing. Concerning the study's data processing: Each unique nucleotide sequence was treated as a clone and annotated with V, D and J genes, copy number and frequency. Sequences were labeled productive if in frame, and non-productive if out of frame or containing stop codons. As previously described, clonality was calculated on the basis of Shannon's entropy. The predicted amino acid sequences of productive clones were used to derive mean CDR3 Kyte-Doolittle hydropathy. Scaled V gene usage was hierarchically clustered using Manhattan distance and complete linkage with the R hclust function. Clone sharing by CDR3 amino acid sequence was assessed by resampling 12 repertoires per group over 100 rounds. The repertoires were searched for 70 published EBV-specific and some 250 published CMV-specific TCRbeta sequences. Analysis left out two CVID samples that produced under 10,000 sequences, so a few dozen CVID repertoires remained. The table was pulled from immuneACCESS by TCRdb, which kept in-frame rearrangements only. Such tables lose some clones; where checked, under half of the loss comes from unresolved V genes, and the rest has no known cause. D and trimming were read from the DNA, whereas the V and J calls and clone size are those reported in that table. The sample features 45,000 to 65,000 clones, and none is a singleton. The ten largest clonotypes hold approximately 2% of the sample.

Both CVID patients and healthy controls were predominantly of Caucasian heritage. From each donor, roughly 4.5 to 8 ml of heparinized peripheral whole blood was collected. Genomic DNA from adults with common variable immune deficiency (CVID) and from healthy adult controls was used to sequence TCRbeta CDR3 repertoires. The control group comprised roughly 22 healthy adult volunteers, around twelve female and about 10 male, aged roughly 20 to 66 years with a mean age of roughly 32. Diluted blood was subjected to density centrifugation over Hypaque 1077 or Ficoll-Paque for isolation of peripheral blood mononuclear cells. Genomic DNA was obtained from unsorted mononuclear cells through either Qiagen column purification or a centrifugation-based method. The paper as a whole reports these results and caveats: Even though DNA input was equal, the average per sample came to some 90,000 unique sequences for controls compared with around 32,000 for CVID samples. It was noted by the authors that sequencing of the repertoires of T cell subpopulations would be needed to clarify the cause of the increased clonality in CVID. Reportedly, TCRbeta sequences from CVID had fewer deletions and N-nucleotide insertions, and highly modified clones with 13 or more V deletions were absent from CVID. CVID subjects shared fewer TCRbeta clones with each other than healthy controls did (p < 0.0001). Patient heterogeneity within the CVID cohort put limits on correlating repertoire features with clinical complications. Compared with healthy controls, CVID subjects showed increased TCRbeta clonality (t-test p = 0.018), a feature most characteristic of about a third of subjects.

This clone was observed at least ten times. Its antigen remains undetermined. Read sequence stops 3 residues before the CDR3 end, and the germline J gene provides the missing end. Trimming at the junction amounts to 1 base on V and 2 bases on J, and the germline ends lie 6 bases apart. The CDR3 runs 13 residues from the cysteine to the phenylalanine. The CDR3 was read in part: 30 bases, with the frame set at base 1. CDR1 and CDR2 (SGHRS, YFSETQ) derive from the germline V gene. The V and J genes are TRBV5-1 and TRBJ1-1, with the D segment identity uncertain. The TCR originated in a person aged 18-69 years in good health. Sequenced sample: peripheral blood mononuclear cells. The CDR3 protein sequence reads: CASSLNTNTEAFF. The sequenced CDR3 bases are TGCGCCAGCAGCTTGAACACCAACACTGAA.